Listed here are 22 T cell receptor beta chains from one sample, sequenced in a study of metastatic and nonmetastatic thyroid tumors. TCRdb redid the clone calls on the PCR reads using MiXCR. The sample lists about 20,000 clones; under 30% were seen once. Each patient went into thyroid surgery without having received any treatment. The sample was tumor tissue. The receptors originated from a male donor with papillary thyroid cancer or a benign thyroid nodule (not recorded which). Some clones in this sample may be carry-over from other donors' samples.

Remarks on this clone: Likely a read error: the CDR3 ends without its conserved phenylalanine or tryptophan. V is TRBV12-3 or TRBV12-4 and J is TRBJ2-7; D uncertain. The CDR3 is 13 residues long. Trimming took 3 bases from V and 5 from J, leaving 11 bases between them. The CDR3 DNA reads TGTGCCAGCAGTTTTGCGGAAGGGCACGAGCAGTACTTG. It specifies CASSFAEGHEQYL.

By sample fraction, this clone is medium-sized. This chain joins TRBV11-3 and TRBJ1-4; D call uncertain. The CDR3 sequence is 15 residues long. Germline CDR1 SGHNT, CDR2 YENEEA. With 1 base removed from V and 0 bases from J, the gap between germline ends came to 6 bases. The CDR3 is CASSLVGTTNEKLFF. The CDR3 nucleotides are TGTGCCAGCAGCTTAGTGGGGACAACTAATGAAAAACTGTTTTTT.

The sample holds many counts of this clone. The CDR3 spells CASSEVSGANNEQFF. CDR3 coding DNA: TGTGCCAGCAGTGAAGTTTCGGGGGCCAACAATGAGCAGTTCTTC. The chain is built from TRBV2 and TRBJ2-1, with D perhaps assigned TRBD1 or TRBD2 (6 bases each). The germline V gene has CDR1 SNHLY and CDR2 FYNNEI. Deletions cut 1 base from V and 5 bases from J, with 12 bases between. This CDR3 comprises 15 residues. The entire variable domain, with the rest obtained from reference TRBV2 and TRBJ2-1, is as follows: EPEVTQTPSHQVTQMGQEVILRCVPISNHLYFYWYRQILGQKVEFLVSFYNNEISEKSEIFDDQFSVERPDGSNFTLKIRSTKLEDSAMYFCASSEVSGANNEQFFGPGTRLTVL.

V and J are TRBV5-1 and TRBJ2-7; 7 bases match TRBD2. V lost 0 bases to trimming and J lost 5 bases; unmatched junction nucleotides: 8. The germline CDR1 and CDR2 sequences are SGHRS and YFSETQ. The CDR3 is 15 amino acids. CDR3 coding DNA: TGCGCCAGCAGCTTGGGTGCTAGCGGTATGGACGAGCAGTACTTC. Translated, it gives CASSLGASGMDEQYF.

This clone occurred once. Sequence at one end of the junction differs from germline and may be a read error. The CDR3 here is CASSLGQVANDGYTF. DNA for the CDR3: TGTGCCAGCAGCTTAGGGCAGGTCGCTAACGATGGCTACACCTTC. V gene TRBV7-9 combines with J gene TRBJ1-2, with unresolved D. The CDR3 consists of 15 residues. Germline values: CDR1 SEHNR, CDR2 FQNEAQ (reference sequence).

This clone was counted between two and nine times. The chain has TRBV12-3 or TRBV12-4 and TRBJ1-2; no definite D call. The CDR3 has 12 residues. Trimming removed 1 base at V and 5 bases at J, with 5 bases between. CDR3 in amino acids: CASSLGRYGYTF. In DNA form, the CDR3 reads TGTGCCAGCAGTTTAGGACGGTATGGCTACACCTTC.

The J gene is TRBJ1-1, the V gene TRBV28; a weak D match, TRBD1 (5 bases). V dropped 6 bases and J dropped 8 bases, with 10 bases sitting between them. In germline, CDR1 is MDHEN, CDR2 SYDVKM. The CDR3 runs to 11 residues. The CDR3 nucleotides read TGTGCCAGCAGGGGACGGCCAGAAGCTTTCTTT. Protein product: CASRGRPEAFF.

This chain uses TRBV19 with TRBJ2-1; 7 bases are a match to TRBD1. After removal of 4 bases from V and 15 bases from J, the junction contained 6 bases not matched to a gene. The CDR3 is 11 amino acids. Germline V lookup: CDR1 LNHDA, CDR2 SQIVND (reference sequence). In DNA, the CDR3 is TGTGCCAGTAGTACGGCACAGGGGTGGTTCTTC. This translates into CASSTAQGWFF.

This chain uses TRBV10-3 with TRBJ2-7; 9 nucleotides agree with TRBD1. Trimming removed 3 bases from V and 4 bases from J; junction bases left unmatched: 7. The CDR3 totals 15 residues. The germline V gene encodes CDR1 ENHRY and CDR2 SYGVKD. The CDR3 spells CAISDPTGGRYEQYF. CDR3 sequence (DNA): TGTGCCATCAGTGACCCTACAGGGGGCAGGTACGAGCAGTACTTC.

V gene TRBV11-2 combines with J gene TRBJ2-3; D gene uncertain. V was shortened by 6 bases and J by 5 bases, with 21 bases between the two germline ends. This CDR3 has 16 amino acids. Germline CDR1 SGHAT, CDR2 FQNNGV. The CDR3 here is CASRLLPGGWGDTQYF. DNA of the CDR3: TGTGCCAGCAGGCTCCTCCCCGGCGGTTGGGGAGATACGCAGTATTTT.

The chain combines TRBV9 with TRBJ2-3; D not certain. CDR1 SGDLS and CDR2 YYNGEE come from the germline V gene. Trimming took off 0 bases at V and 2 bases at J, with 10 bases between the two ends. This CDR3 spans 15 amino acids. CDR3 amino acids: CASSVAPDLTDTQYF. The CDR3 DNA follows: TGTGCCAGCAGCGTAGCTCCGGACCTCACAGATACGCAGTATTTT.

This clone rates as medium-sized (0.01 to 0.1%). The genes are TRBV7-2 and TRBJ1-3, with no clear D. CDR3 size: 15 residues. The germline V gene encodes CDR1 SGHTA and CDR2 FQGNSA. V lost 5 bases to trimming and J lost 1 base, with 12 bases between them. The CDR3 loop reads CASSPIPVSGNTIYF. DNA for the CDR3: TGTGCCAGCAGCCCGATTCCGGTTTCTGGAAACACCATATATTTT.

There are a few counts of this clone. The CDR3 region is CASRDGGSAKETQYF. CDR3 sequence (DNA): TGCGCCAGCAGGGATGGAGGGAGTGCTAAAGAGACCCAGTACTTC. V usage is TRBV10-2 and J usage is TRBJ2-5; D might be TRBD2 (6 bases). The V and J ends lost 6 bases and 3 bases respectively, with 17 bases between them. There are 15 residues in the CDR3. CDR1 and CDR2 from the germline V gene are WSHSY and SAAADI.

This clone is categorized as medium-sized. The chain combines TRBV19 with TRBJ1-1, with D possibly matching TRBD1 (5 bases). CDR1 is LNHDA, CDR2 SQIVND, per germline (reference sequence). The V gene lost 3 bases and the J gene lost 3 bases, with 8 bases spanning the gap. This CDR3 is 13 amino acids long. The CDR3 bases are TGTGCCAGTAGTATGTTACAGGACACTGAAGCTTTCTTT. Its protein product is CASSMLQDTEAFF.

This clone occurred many times. This chain links TRBV3-1 with TRBJ2-1; 7 nucleotides line up with TRBD2. CDR1 is LGHDT and CDR2 is YNNKEL in the germline V gene (reference sequence). V lost 0 bases, J lost 7 bases, and 9 bases stayed unmatched. This CDR3 spans 16 amino acids. Here the CDR3 reads CASSQEEGGPGNEQFF. CDR3 coding DNA: TGTGCCAGCAGCCAAGAGGAGGGAGGGCCGGGGAATGAGCAGTTCTTC.

Judged by abundance, this clone is medium-sized. The rearrangement joins TRBV15 to TRBJ2-3; D uncertain. The length of the CDR3 is 14 residues. V shed 7 bases and J shed 2 bases, with 13 bases lying between them. Germline V gene data show CDR1 as LNHNV and CDR2 as YYDKDF (reference sequence). The CDR3 reads CATNKRANTDTQYF. The CDR3 nucleotides read TGTGCCACCAACAAACGGGCAAACACAGATACGCAGTATTTT.

This clone was seen a handful of times. The DNA for the CDR3 is TGTGCCAGCGTCCGGGACAGGGATGTTCGGGAGCAGTTCTTC. Protein: CASVRDRDVREQFF. The rearrangement joins TRBV18 to TRBJ2-1; 9 bases agree with TRBD1. The CDR3 totals 14 residues. Looked up from germline, CDR1 is KGHSH and CDR2 is LQKENI. The ends lost 8 bases at V and 10 bases at J; junction bases unmatched: 12. Complete variable domain (other parts from reference TRBV18 and TRBJ2-1): NAGVMQNPRHLVRRRGQEARLRCSPMKGHSHVYWYRQLPEEGLKFMVYLQKENIIDESGMPKERFSAEFPKEGPSILRIQQVVRGDSAAYFCASVRDRDVREQFFGPGTRLTVL.

The genes are TRBV20-1 and TRBJ1-2; TRBD1 agrees at 8 bases. CDR1 and CDR2 from the germline V gene are DFQATT and SNEGSKA (reference sequence). V lost 7 bases, J lost 8 bases, and 12 bases stayed unmatched. The CDR3 totals 13 residues. CDR3 in DNA: TGCAGTGATGCCCAACAGGGGGAAAGGGGCTACACCTTC. Residues: CSDAQQGERGYTF.

The sample holds many counts of this clone. Compared with germline, one end of the junction differs, possibly owing to a read error. Additional DNA sequences in this sample encode the identical CDR3. The CDR3 protein is CASSLTGTAEAFF. The CDR3 DNA is TGTGCCAGCAGCCTAACAGGGACTGCTGAAGCTTTCTTT. V gene TRBV7-3 combines with J gene TRBJ1-1, with a weak D call TRBD1 (6 bases). Germline V gene data show CDR1 as SGHTA and CDR2 as FQGTGA. The CDR3 length is 13 residues.

In its sample, this clone is medium-sized (0.01 to 0.1%). The CDR3 sequence: CASSLFGTGIYEQYF. CDR3 DNA: TGTGCCAGCAGTTTATTCGGGACAGGGATCTACGAGCAGTACTTC. V gene TRBV27 combines with J gene TRBJ2-7; 9 bases map to TRBD1. Germline lookup yields CDR1 MNHEY and CDR2 SMNVEV (reference sequence). CDR3 length equals 15 residues. V was clipped by 1 base and J by 3 bases; unmatched bases: 4.

Only a few counts were recorded for this clone. This chain connects TRBV20-1 to TRBJ2-7; the D is unclear. This CDR3 is 12 amino acids long. With 4 bases removed from V and 1 base from J, the gap between germline ends came to 8 bases. CDR1 and CDR2 from the germline V gene are DFQATT and SNEGSKA (reference sequence). CDR3 sequence reads: CSATVESYEQYF. The CDR3, as DNA: TGCAGTGCTACTGTAGAGTCCTACGAGCAGTACTTC.

V is TRBV29-1 and J is TRBJ1-1; 12 bases match TRBD1. Germline CDR1 reads SQVTM; CDR2 reads ANQGSEA. The CDR3 totals 15 residues. V lost 6 bases, J lost 2 bases, and 7 bases stayed unmatched. The CDR3 nucleotides read TGCAGCGTAGCCGGGACAGGGGGCGTAAACACTGAAGCTTTCTTT. As protein: CSVAGTGGVNTEAFF.